One sample yielded the 32 T cell receptor beta chains listed below, sequenced in a study of identical twins. TCRdb called the 5' RACE reads again in MiXCR, with one record for every CDR3 protein. Here the sample spans hundreds of thousands of distinct CDR3 sequences, 15% to 20% being singletons. Separately, the same data were catalogued under a study of T cells expressing NK-cell markers.

Source material: PBMCs. These receptor sequences come from a woman aged 18-30 years in good health.

A single count supports this clonotype. This chain connects TRBV12-3 or TRBV12-4 to TRBJ2-3; 9 bases line up with TRBD2. V dropped 1 base and J dropped 4; count of bases not matched to a gene: 9. This CDR3 contains 17 residues. CDR3 nucleotides: TGTGCCAGCAGTTTAGGAGGGGGCGGGGGGGTCTCAGATACGCAGTATTTT. Protein: CASSLGGGGGVSDTQYF.

The gene calls are TRBV5-1 and TRBJ2-1; D unclear. CDR1 is SGHRS, CDR2 YFSETQ, per germline. The CDR3 spans 15 residues. The V and J ends lost 4 bases and 0 bases respectively, with 11 bases between them. The CDR3, as DNA: TGCGCCAGCAGCCCTGCCTGGAGCTCCTACAATGAGCAGTTCTTC. Translating it yields CASSPAWSSYNEQFF.

A few counts support this clonotype. The V call is TRBV29-1, the J call TRBJ2-1; perhaps TRBD2 as D (5 bases). The V end was cut by 4 bases, the J end by 4 bases, with 17 bases between. This CDR3 comprises 15 residues. In germline, CDR1 is SQVTM, CDR2 ANQGSEA. CDR3 in DNA: TGCAGCGTTGTGGGGTCCGAGGGCGATTACAATGAGCAGTTCTTC. Amino acids: CSVVGSEGDYNEQFF.

The gene calls are TRBV20-1 and TRBJ2-5; unclear D gene. The CDR3 is made up of 14 amino acids. Germline CDR1 reads DFQATT; CDR2 reads SNEGSKA (reference sequence). Trimming stripped 4 bases from V and 3 bases from J, with 15 bases between. This CDR3 is CSATETYPEETQYF. The CDR3 DNA reads as TGCAGTGCTACAGAGACGTATCCCGAAGAGACCCAGTACTTC.

The chain combines TRBV20-1 with TRBJ2-7, with 9 bases fitting TRBD1. CDR1 is DFQATT, CDR2 SNEGSKA, per germline (reference sequence). V was clipped by 6 bases and J by 6 bases; unmatched bases: 9. The CDR3 is made up of 13 amino acids. The chain's CDR3 is CSAMGQGKGEQYF. The CDR3 bases are TGCAGTGCCATGGGACAGGGAAAAGGCGAGCAGTACTTC.

This clonotype was observed a handful of times. The chain is built from TRBV9 and TRBJ2-7; D is perhaps TRBD2 (5 bases). V was cut by 0 bases and J by 2 bases, with 9 bases left in between. Germline assignment: CDR1 SGDLS and CDR2 YYNGEE. The CDR3 sequence is 14 residues long. This CDR3 is CASSVGTPTYEQYF. The DNA of the CDR3 is TGTGCCAGCAGCGTAGGGACTCCCACCTACGAGCAGTACTTC.

In this sample, this clonotype turned up a few times. The chain recombines TRBV27 with TRBJ2-1, with D possibly TRBD2 on 6 matching bases. The CDR3 covers 21 residues. Germline V gives CDR1 MNHEY, CDR2 SMNVEV (reference sequence). Trimming pared 2 bases from V and 0 bases from J, leaving 26 bases between. The CDR3 DNA sequence: TGTGCCAGCAGTTTAAAGGCGGGACGGCTTACCACCTTTAGCTCCTACAATGAGCAGTTCTTC. Its translation is CASSLKAGRLTTFSSYNEQFF.

The genes are TRBV4-3 and TRBJ2-1; 8 bases are shared with TRBD2. J lost 6 bases, V lost 1 base, and 11 bases had no gene match. The CDR3 has 17 residues. Germline V gene lookup returns CDR1 LGHNA and CDR2 YSLEER. CDR3 in amino acids: CASSQGWSGSMGNEQFF. The CDR3 nucleotides are TGCGCCAGCAGCCAAGGGTGGAGCGGGAGTATGGGCAATGAGCAGTTCTTC.

The V call is TRBV20-1, the J call TRBJ2-2; D call uncertain. Per germline, CDR1 DFQATT and CDR2 SNEGSKA (reference sequence). Trimming cost V 7 bases and J 0 bases, with 9 bases left between them. This CDR3 comprises 13 residues. CDR3 region: CSGSSANTGELFF. The CDR3 nucleotides are TGCAGTGGATCCAGCGCGAACACCGGGGAGCTGTTTTTT.

The chain is built from TRBV6-1 and TRBJ2-3; 7 bases are a match to TRBD2. After removal of 6 bases from V and 1 base from J, the junction contained 10 bases not matched to a gene. The CDR3 spans 16 residues. Per the germline V gene, CDR1 is MNHNS and CDR2 is SASEGT. The CDR3 region has the DNA TGTGCCAGCAGCCAGCCATCGGGGGGACGCACAGATACGCAGTATTTT. Its protein is CASSQPSGGRTDTQYF.

This chain links TRBV3-1 with TRBJ2-3, with TRBD2 identical over 8 bases. With 7 bases clipped from V and 5 bases from J, the junction kept 8 bases outside the gene matches. The germline CDR1 and CDR2 sequences are LGHDT and YNNKEL (reference sequence). The CDR3 totals 14 residues. The CDR3 spells CASIQAGAEDTQYF. CDR3 nucleotide sequence: TGTGCCAGCATACAAGCGGGAGCCGAAGATACGCAGTATTTT.

The chain links TRBV9 to TRBJ2-6, with 9 nucleotides matching TRBD1. The CDR3 is 18 amino acids. Germline assignment: CDR1 SGDLS and CDR2 YYNGEE. J was trimmed by 3 bases and V by 2 bases; bases with no gene match: 9. The CDR3: CASSVRDRVVYGANVLTF. The DNA for the CDR3 is TGTGCCAGCAGCGTGAGGGACAGGGTAGTGTATGGGGCCAACGTCCTGACTTTC.

The V and J genes are TRBV12-3 or TRBV12-4 and TRBJ2-7; D not certain. V dropped 5 bases and J dropped 5 bases, with 10 bases sitting between them. The CDR3 runs to 12 residues. The CDR3 DNA is TGTGCCAGCAGTCCCGTCGCGAACGAGCAGTACTTC. The encoded protein is CASSPVANEQYF.

This clonotype was seen a handful of times. This chain uses TRBV20-1 with TRBJ2-7; D not certain. The germline V and J ends were trimmed by 3 bases and 0 bases, with 15 bases remaining between them. Germline V CDR1 and CDR2: DFQATT, SNEGSKA (reference sequence). This CDR3 contains 15 residues. DNA of the CDR3: TGCAGTGCTAGGGCTGGGCTATCACGCTCCTACGAGCAGTACTTC. Amino acid sequence: CSARAGLSRSYEQYF.

This clonotype was seen at least ten times. The chain combines TRBV7-9 with TRBJ2-1, with D unclear. With 2 bases removed from V and 3 bases from J, the gap between germline ends came to 5 bases. From germline, CDR1 is SEHNR and CDR2 FQNEAQ (reference sequence). The CDR3 is made up of 13 amino acids. The CDR3 is CASSLRVYNEQFF. The CDR3 bases are TGTGCCAGCAGCTTAAGGGTCTACAATGAGCAGTTCTTC.

J is TRBJ2-2 and V is TRBV12-3 or TRBV12-4, with D unclear. This CDR3 is 15 amino acids long. V was pared by 6 bases and J by 0 bases, with 11 bases between. The chain's CDR3 is CASSQWIPNTGELFF. CDR3 DNA: TGTGCCAGCAGCCAGTGGATACCGAACACCGGGGAGCTGTTTTTT.

This clonotype has ten or more counts. The chain is built from TRBV12-3 or TRBV12-4 and TRBJ2-2, with D unresolved. The CDR3 extends over 15 amino acids. The V end lost 6 bases, the J end lost 0 bases, and 11 bases lay between the germline ends. In DNA form, the CDR3 reads TGTGCCAGCAGCTTGACACTAACGAACACCGGGGAGCTGTTTTTT. This sequence encodes CASSLTLTNTGELFF.

This clonotype was observed at least ten times. The chain has TRBV15 and TRBJ1-5; D gene uncertain. The CDR3 is made up of 14 amino acids. Per the germline V gene, CDR1 is LNHNV and CDR2 is YYDKDF (reference sequence). Trimming took 0 bases from V and 6 from J, leaving 9 bases between them. The CDR3 bases are TGTGCCACCAGCAGAGACCGAGGATCTCAGCCCCAGCATTTT. Its protein product is CATSRDRGSQPQHF.

The V gene is TRBV6-1, the J gene TRBJ2-7; the D gene is possibly TRBD1 (5 bases). The CDR3 extends over 14 amino acids. V gave up 5 bases and J gave up 3 bases, with 14 bases separating them. The germline gives CDR1 MNHNS, CDR2 SASEGT. The CDR3 loop is CASSMDTQYYEQYF. The CDR3 DNA reads TGTGCCAGCAGTATGGACACCCAATACTACGAGCAGTACTTC.

V usage is TRBV5-8 and J usage is TRBJ2-1; D call uncertain. The CDR3 is 11 amino acids. V shed 5 bases and J shed 8 bases, with 8 bases lying between them. CDR1 is SGHTS and CDR2 is YDEGEE in the germline V gene. The CDR3 protein is CASRVTYEQFF. In DNA, the CDR3 is TGTGCCAGCAGGGTGACCTATGAGCAGTTCTTC.

The rearrangement joins TRBV5-1 to TRBJ2-7; D call uncertain. Germline CDR1 is SGHRS and CDR2 is YFSETQ. The CDR3 is made up of 17 amino acids. V lost 1 base, J lost 2 bases, and 19 bases lay in between. The CDR3 DNA follows: TGCGCCAGCAGCTTGATCGATACCCAGGACCGGGCCTACGAGCAGTACTTC. Translating it yields CASSLIDTQDRAYEQYF.

A few counts support this clonotype. The J gene is TRBJ2-7, the V gene TRBV12-3 or TRBV12-4; 8 nucleotides agree with TRBD2. V lost 9 bases to trimming and J lost 6 bases; unmatched junction nucleotides: 10. This CDR3 has 13 residues. The CDR3 protein is CASNTNGGGEQYF. In DNA form, the CDR3 reads TGTGCCAGTAATACTAACGGGGGGGGCGAGCAGTACTTC.

This clonotype was observed many times. The rearrangement joins TRBV20-1 to TRBJ1-2; TRBD1 is a possible D gene (6 bases). Per the germline V gene, CDR1 is DFQATT and CDR2 is SNEGSKA (reference sequence). Trimming took 6 bases from V and 8 from J, leaving 13 bases between them. The CDR3 is made up of 11 amino acids. The CDR3 DNA reads TGCAGTGCCCTCAGGGACAACGGCTACACCTTC. It is translated as CSALRDNGYTF.

This clonotype was recorded at least ten times. The genes are TRBV5-1 and TRBJ2-2; D gene unclear. Trimming removed 0 bases at V and 6 bases at J, with 9 bases between. CDR3 size: 14 residues. From germline, CDR1 is SGHRS and CDR2 YFSETQ. The DNA of the CDR3 is TGCGCCAGCAGCTTGGGGGCCGCGGCCGGGGAGCTGTTTTTT. It is translated as CASSLGAAAGELFF.

This clonotype was seen a few times. V and J are TRBV12-3 or TRBV12-4 and TRBJ2-1, with a tentative D call TRBD1 (6 bases). The CDR3 length is 16 residues. V lost 6 bases and J lost 7, with 22 bases in between. CDR3 bases: TGTGCCAGCAGCTCCTGGGGACACCCTGTCGGGAATGAGCAGTTCTTC. This translates into CASSSWGHPVGNEQFF.

J is TRBJ2-3 and V is TRBV29-1, with 8 positions matching TRBD1. V trimming: 5 bases; J trimming: 6 bases; junction bases outside the gene matches: 10. This CDR3 is 14 amino acids long. Germline-derived CDR1 and CDR2 are SQVTM and ANQGSEA. The CDR3 loop is CSVLGTGSPDTQYF. Written as DNA, the CDR3 is TGCAGCGTTCTGGGGACAGGATCACCGGATACGCAGTATTTT.

V and J are TRBV12-3 or TRBV12-4 and TRBJ2-1; the D gene is possibly TRBD2 (6 bases). The CDR3 spans 14 residues. Trimming left V 8 bases short and J 10 bases short, with 21 bases between. The CDR3 nucleotides are TGTGCCAGCCGAAACCCAGACTTGGGGGGAGAGCAGTTCTTC. Translation gives CASRNPDLGGEQFF.

This clonotype has just a few counts. This chain connects TRBV2 to TRBJ2-7, with TRBD2 as a possible D gene (5 bases). Trimming shortened V by 3 bases and J by 4 bases, and 10 bases separated the two germline ends. The CDR3 length is 13 residues. Germline CDR1 and CDR2: SNHLY and FYNNEI. The CDR3 DNA sequence: TGTGCCAGCAGTGAGCCCAGGAGGTACGAGCAGTACTTC. As protein: CASSEPRRYEQYF.

This clonotype has at least ten counts. This chain joins TRBV20-1 and TRBJ2-2; 15 bases are shared with TRBD2. The CDR3 is 16 residues long. The germline V gene has CDR1 DFQATT and CDR2 SNEGSKA (reference sequence). The trim removed 6 bases at V and 7 bases at J, leaving 9 bases unmatched. In DNA, the CDR3 is TGCAGTGCGGTCGGGACTAGCGGGAGGACGGACGGGGAGCTGTTTTTT. This codes for CSAVGTSGRTDGELFF.

This clonotype was counted only a few times. This chain uses TRBV29-1 with TRBJ1-2, with 9 bases lining up with TRBD1. The CDR3 runs 14 residues. Germline V lookup: CDR1 SQVTM, CDR2 ANQGSEA. J was trimmed by 6 bases and V by 6 bases; bases with no gene match: 11. CDR3 in amino acids: CSVRSWTGDDGYTF. The CDR3 DNA is TGCAGCGTGAGATCTTGGACAGGGGATGATGGCTACACCTTC. Full variable domain (remainder filled in from reference TRBV29-1 and TRBJ1-2): SAVISQKPSRDICQRGTSLTIQCQVDSQVTMMFWYRQQPGQSLTLIATANQGSEATYESGFVIDKFPISRPNLTFSTLTVSNMSPEDSSIYLCSVRSWTGDDGYTFGSGTRLTVV.

This clonotype has only one observation. V and J are TRBV11-1 and TRBJ2-7, with 13 bases identical to TRBD2. The CDR3 has 22 residues. CDR1 and CDR2 (germline): SGHAT, FQDESV (reference sequence). The ends lost 0 bases at V and 3 bases at J; junction bases unmatched: 20. CDR3 region: CASSLARDRKRLAGGLDYEQYF. CDR3 sequence (DNA): TGTGCCAGCAGCTTAGCTAGGGACAGAAAACGACTAGCGGGAGGCCTTGACTACGAGCAGTACTTC.

This clonotype was counted only a few times. The chain has TRBV5-1 and TRBJ2-2, with 7 bases identical to TRBD1. The CDR3 is 18 residues long. Per germline, CDR1 SGHRS and CDR2 YFSETQ. V trimming: 4 bases; J trimming: 9 bases; junction bases outside the gene matches: 21. The CDR3 nucleotides are TGCGCCAGCAGCCCCTGGGATACCCGGACAGGACCCGTCCGGGAGCTGTTTTTT. It translates to CASSPWDTRTGPVRELFF. Full variable domain (outside the CDR3, taken from reference TRBV5-1 and TRBJ2-2): KAGVTQTPRYLIKTRGQQVTLSCSPISGHRSVSWYQQTPGQGLQFLFEYFSETQRNKGNFPGRFSGRQFSNSRSEMNVSTLELGDSALYLCASSPWDTRTGPVRELFFGEGSRLTVL.